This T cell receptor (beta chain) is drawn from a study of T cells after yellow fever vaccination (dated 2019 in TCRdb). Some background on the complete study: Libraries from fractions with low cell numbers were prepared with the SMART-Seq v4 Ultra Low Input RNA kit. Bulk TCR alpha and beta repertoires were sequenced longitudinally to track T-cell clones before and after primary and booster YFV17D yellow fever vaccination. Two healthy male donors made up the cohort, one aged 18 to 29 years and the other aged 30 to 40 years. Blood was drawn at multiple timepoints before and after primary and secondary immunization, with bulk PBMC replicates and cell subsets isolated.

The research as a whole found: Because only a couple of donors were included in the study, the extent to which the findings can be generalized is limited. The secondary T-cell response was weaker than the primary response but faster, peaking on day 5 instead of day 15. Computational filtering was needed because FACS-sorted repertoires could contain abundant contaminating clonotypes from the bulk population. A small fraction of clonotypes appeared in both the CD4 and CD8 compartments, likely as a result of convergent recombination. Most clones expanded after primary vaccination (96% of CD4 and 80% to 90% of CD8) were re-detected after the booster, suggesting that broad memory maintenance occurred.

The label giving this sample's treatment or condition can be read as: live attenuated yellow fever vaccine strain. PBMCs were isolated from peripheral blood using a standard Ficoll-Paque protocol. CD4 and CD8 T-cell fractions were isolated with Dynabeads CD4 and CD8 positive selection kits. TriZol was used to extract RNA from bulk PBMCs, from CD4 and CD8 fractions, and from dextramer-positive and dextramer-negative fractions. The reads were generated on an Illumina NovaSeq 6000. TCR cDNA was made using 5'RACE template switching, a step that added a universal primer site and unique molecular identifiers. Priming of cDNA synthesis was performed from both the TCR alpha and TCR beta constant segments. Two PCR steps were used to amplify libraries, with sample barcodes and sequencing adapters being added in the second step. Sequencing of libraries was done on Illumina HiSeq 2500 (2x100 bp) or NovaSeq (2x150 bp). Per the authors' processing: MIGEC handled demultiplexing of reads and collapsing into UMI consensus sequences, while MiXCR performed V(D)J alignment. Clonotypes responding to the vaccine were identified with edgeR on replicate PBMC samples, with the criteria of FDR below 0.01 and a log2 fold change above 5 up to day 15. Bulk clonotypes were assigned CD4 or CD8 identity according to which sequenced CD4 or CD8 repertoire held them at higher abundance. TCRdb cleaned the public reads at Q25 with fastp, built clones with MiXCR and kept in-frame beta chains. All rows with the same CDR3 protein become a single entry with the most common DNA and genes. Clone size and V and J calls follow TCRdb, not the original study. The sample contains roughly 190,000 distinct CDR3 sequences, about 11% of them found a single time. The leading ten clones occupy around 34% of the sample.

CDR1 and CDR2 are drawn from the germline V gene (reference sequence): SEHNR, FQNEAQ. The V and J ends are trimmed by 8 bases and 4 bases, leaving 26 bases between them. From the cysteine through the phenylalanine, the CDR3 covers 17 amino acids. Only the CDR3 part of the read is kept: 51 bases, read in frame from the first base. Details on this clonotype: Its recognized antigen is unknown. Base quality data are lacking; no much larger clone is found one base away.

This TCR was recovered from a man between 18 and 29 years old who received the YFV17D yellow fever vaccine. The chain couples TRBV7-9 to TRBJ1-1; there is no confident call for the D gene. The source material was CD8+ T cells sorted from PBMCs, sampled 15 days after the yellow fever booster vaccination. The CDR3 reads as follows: CASAGREPSRLSTEAFF. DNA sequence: TGTGCCAGCGCTGGTCGGGAACCCAGTCGCCTAAGCACTGAAGCTTTCTTT.